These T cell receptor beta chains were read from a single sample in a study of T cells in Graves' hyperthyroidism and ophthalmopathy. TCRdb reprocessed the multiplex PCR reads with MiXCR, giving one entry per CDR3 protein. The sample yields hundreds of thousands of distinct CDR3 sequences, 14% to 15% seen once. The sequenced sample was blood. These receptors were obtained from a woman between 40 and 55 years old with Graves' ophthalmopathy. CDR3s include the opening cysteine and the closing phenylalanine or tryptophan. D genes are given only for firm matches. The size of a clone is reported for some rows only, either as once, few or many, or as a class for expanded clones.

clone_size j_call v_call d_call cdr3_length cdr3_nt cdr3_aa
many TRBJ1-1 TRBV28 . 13 TGTGCCAGCACCGACTCGAACAGGCCGAGGGCTTTCTTT CASTDSNRPRAFF
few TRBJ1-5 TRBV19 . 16 TGTGCCAGTAGTAGATCCGGGGCGAATAGCAATCAGCCCCAGCATTTT CASSRSGANSNQPQHF
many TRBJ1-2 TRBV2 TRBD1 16 TGTGCCAGCAGTGACCGGACAGGGACCCTTAACTATGGCTACACCTTC CASSDRTGTLNYGYTF
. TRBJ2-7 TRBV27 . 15 TGTGCCAGCAGTTTATCTTGGACGGCGGTATACGAGCAGTACTTC CASSLSWTAVYEQYF
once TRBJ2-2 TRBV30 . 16 TGTGCCTGGAGTGTAATAGGGGGTGGATCCACCGGGGAGCTGTTTTTT CAWSVIGGGSTGELFF
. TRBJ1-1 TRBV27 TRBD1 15 TGTGCCAGCATGAGGGACAGGGGGCCGGTCACTGAAGCTTTCTTT CASMRDRGPVTEAFF
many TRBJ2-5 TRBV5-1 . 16 TGCGCCAGCAGCTTTAAGACCTTGGACCCCGTGGAGACCCAGTACTTC CASSFKTLDPVETQYF
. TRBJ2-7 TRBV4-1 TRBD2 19 TGCGCCAGCAGCCAAGATCAGACTAGCGGGAGGGCCGCGAACTCAGAGCAGTACTTC CASSQDQTSGRAANSEQYF
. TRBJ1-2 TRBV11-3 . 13 TGTGCCAGCAGCTTAGAGGGGGCGAATGGCTACACCTTC CASSLEGANGYTF
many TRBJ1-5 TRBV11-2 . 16 TGTGCCAGCAGCTTTCCTACACAGGGTGAACCTCAGCCCCAGCATTTT CASSFPTQGEPQPQHF
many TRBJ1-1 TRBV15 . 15 TGTGCCACCAGCAGAGATGATGTGGGGGCCCGGCAAGCTTTCTTT CATSRDDVGARQAFF
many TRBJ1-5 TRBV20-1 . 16 TGCGGAATTTCACGGACAGATCCTGTTAGCAATCAGCCCCAGCATTTT CGISRTDPVSNQPQHF
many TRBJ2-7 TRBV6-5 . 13 TGTGCCAGCCGTTTCCGAGGGTCCGGCGAGCAGTACTTC CASRFRGSGEQYF
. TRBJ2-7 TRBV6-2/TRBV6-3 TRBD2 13 TGTGCCAGCTTGGCTAGCGGCTCCTACGAGCAGTACTTC CASLASGSYEQYF
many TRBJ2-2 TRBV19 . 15 TGTGCCAGTAGTATTTCCAGCGCCAACACCGGGGAGCTGTTTTTT CASSISSANTGELFF
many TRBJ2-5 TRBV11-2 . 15 TGTGCCAGCAGCCAAACCGGACAGGGAGGGGAGACCCAGTACTTC CASSQTGQGGETQYF
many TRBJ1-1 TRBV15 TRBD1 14 TGTGCCACCAGCAGAGCGAGGGGGCTGGGTGAAGCTTTCTTT CATSRARGLGEAFF
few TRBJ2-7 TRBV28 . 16 TGTGCCAGCAGTTTATGGCGGGCGGGCCTATCCTACGAGCAGTACTTC CASSLWRAGLSYEQYF
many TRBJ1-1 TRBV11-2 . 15 TGTGCCAGCAGCTTAGGCAGGCCGGGGAACACTGAAGCTTTCTTT CASSLGRPGNTEAFF
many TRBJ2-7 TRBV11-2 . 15 TGTGCCAGCAGCTTAGACGCCAGCATGAGGGGCGAGCAGTACTTC CASSLDASMRGEQYF
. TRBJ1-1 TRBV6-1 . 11 TGTGCCAGCAGTCGAAGCCCTGAAGCTTTCTTT CASSRSPEAFF